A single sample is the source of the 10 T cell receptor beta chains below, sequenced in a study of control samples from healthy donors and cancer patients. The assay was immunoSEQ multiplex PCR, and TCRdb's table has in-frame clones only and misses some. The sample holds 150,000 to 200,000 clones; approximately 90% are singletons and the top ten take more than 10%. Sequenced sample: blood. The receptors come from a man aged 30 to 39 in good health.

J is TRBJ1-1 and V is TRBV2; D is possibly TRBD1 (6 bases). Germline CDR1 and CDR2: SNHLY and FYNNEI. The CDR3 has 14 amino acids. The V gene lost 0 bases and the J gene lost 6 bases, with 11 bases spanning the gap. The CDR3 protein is CASSEAGRGAEAFF. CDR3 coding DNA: TGTGCCAGCAGTGAAGCCGGCAGGGGCGCTGAAGCTTTCTTT.

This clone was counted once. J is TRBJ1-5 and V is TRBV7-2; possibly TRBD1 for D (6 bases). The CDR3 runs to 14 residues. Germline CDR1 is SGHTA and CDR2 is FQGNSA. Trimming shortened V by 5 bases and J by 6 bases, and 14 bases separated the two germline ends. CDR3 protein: CASSRDTGLQPQHF. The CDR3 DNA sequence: TGTGCCAGCAGCCGGGACACCGGACTTCAGCCCCAGCATTTT. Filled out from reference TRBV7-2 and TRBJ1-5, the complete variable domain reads GAGVSQSPSNKVTEKGKDVELRCDPISGHTALYWYRQSLGQGLEFLIYFQGNSAPDKSGLPSDRFSAERTGGSVSTLTIQRTQQEDSAVYLCASSRDTGLQPQHFGDGTRLSIL.

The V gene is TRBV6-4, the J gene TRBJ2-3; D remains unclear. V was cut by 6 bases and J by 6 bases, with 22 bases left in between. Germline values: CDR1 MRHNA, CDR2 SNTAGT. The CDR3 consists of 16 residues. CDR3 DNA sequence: TGTGCCAGCAGGACCTCTCCTGGTTATGGTGAGGATACGCAGTATTTT. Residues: CASRTSPGYGEDTQYF.

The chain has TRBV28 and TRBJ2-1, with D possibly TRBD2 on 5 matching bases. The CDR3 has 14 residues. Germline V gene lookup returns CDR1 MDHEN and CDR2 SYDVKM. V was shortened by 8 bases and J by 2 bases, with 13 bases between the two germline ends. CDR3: CASLPSSPYNEQFF. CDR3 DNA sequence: TGTGCCAGCCTCCCTAGCAGCCCCTACAATGAGCAGTTCTTC. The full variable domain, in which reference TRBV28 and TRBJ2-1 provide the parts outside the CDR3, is DVKVTQSSRYLVKRTGEKVFLECVQDMDHENMFWYRQDPGLGLRLIYFSYDVKMKEKGDIPEGYSVSREKKERFSLILESASTNQTSMYLCASLPSSPYNEQFFGPGTRLTVL.

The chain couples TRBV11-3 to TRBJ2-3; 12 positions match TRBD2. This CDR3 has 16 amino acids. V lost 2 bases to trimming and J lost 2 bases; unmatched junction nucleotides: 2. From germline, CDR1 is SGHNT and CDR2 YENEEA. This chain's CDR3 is CASSLRLAGATDTQYF. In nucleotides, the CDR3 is TGTGCCAGCAGCTTAAGACTAGCGGGAGCCACAGATACGCAGTATTTT.

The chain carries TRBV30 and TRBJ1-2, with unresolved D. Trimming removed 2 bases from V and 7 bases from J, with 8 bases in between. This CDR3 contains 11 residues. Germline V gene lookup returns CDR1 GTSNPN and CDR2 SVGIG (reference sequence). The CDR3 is CAWSISGGYTF. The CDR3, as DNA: TGTGCCTGGAGTATCTCTGGTGGCTACACCTTC.

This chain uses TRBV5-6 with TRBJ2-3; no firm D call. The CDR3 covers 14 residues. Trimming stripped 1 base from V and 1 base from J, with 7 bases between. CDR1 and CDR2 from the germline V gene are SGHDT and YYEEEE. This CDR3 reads CASSLQLGTDTQYF. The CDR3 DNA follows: TGTGCCAGCAGCTTGCAATTAGGCACAGATACGCAGTATTTT.

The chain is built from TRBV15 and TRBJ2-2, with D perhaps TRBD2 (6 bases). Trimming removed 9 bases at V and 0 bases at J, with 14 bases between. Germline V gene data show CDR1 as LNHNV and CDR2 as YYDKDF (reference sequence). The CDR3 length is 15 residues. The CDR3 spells CATGRRSANTGELFF. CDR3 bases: TGTGCCACGGGGAGGAGGTCCGCGAACACCGGGGAGCTGTTTTTT.

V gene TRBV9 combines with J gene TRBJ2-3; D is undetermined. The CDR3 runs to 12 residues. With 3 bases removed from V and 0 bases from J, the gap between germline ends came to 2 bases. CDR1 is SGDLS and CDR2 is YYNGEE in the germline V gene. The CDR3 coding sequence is TGTGCCAGCAGCGATAGCACAGATACGCAGTATTTT. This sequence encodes CASSDSTDTQYF.

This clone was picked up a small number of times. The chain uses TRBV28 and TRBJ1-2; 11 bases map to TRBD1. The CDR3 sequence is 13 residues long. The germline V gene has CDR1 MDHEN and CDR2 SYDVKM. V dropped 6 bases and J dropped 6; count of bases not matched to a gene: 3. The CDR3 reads CASSRGQGDGYTF. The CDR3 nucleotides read TGTGCCAGCAGCAGGGGACAGGGGGATGGCTACACCTTC.